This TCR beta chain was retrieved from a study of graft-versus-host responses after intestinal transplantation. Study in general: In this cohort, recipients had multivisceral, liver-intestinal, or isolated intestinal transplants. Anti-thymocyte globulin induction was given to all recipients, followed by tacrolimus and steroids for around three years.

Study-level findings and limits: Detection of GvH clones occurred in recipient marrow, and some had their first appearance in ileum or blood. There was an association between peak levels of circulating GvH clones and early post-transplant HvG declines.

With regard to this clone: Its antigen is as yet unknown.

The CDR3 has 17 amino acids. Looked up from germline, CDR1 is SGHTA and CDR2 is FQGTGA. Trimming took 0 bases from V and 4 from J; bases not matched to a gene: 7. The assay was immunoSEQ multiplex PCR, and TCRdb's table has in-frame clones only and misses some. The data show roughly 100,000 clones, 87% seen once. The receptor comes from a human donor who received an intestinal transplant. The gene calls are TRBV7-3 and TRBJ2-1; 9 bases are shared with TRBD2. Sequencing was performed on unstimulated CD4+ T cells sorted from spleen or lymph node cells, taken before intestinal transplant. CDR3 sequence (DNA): TGTGCCAGCAGCTTAACGGTCCCAGCGGGGGGTTACAATGAGCAGTTCTTC. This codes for CASSLTVPAGGYNEQFF. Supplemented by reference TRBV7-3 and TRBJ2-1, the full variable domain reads GAGVSQTPSNKVTEKGKYVELRCDPISGHTALYWYRQSLGQGPEFLIYFQGTGAADDSGLPNDRFFAVRPEGSVSTLKIQRTERGDSAVYLCASSLTVPAGGYNEQFFGPGTRLTVL.